This T cell receptor beta chain appears in the sequencing data of a study of long-term antiretroviral therapy in people with HIV. General observations from the study: ART was followed by higher diversity that remained below transplant donor controls. Clones that had undergone expansion before ART dominated the repertoire at all time points.

Comments on this clone: Its antigen remains unknown.

Running of the v3.0 immunoSEQ assay took place at survey level. The method was immunoSEQ multiplex PCR; TCRdb's version includes in-frame clones alone and lacks a portion of them. This sample carries approximately 29,000 clones, about nine tenths of them seen once, and the ten largest clones take around 4.5%. The CDR3 has 15 amino acids. The germline gives CDR1 SNHLY, CDR2 FYNNEI. Trimming stripped 6 bases from V and 0 bases from J, with 12 bases between. The chain couples TRBV2 to TRBJ1-3, with a possible D match to TRBD1 (6 bases). The sequences come from unsorted PBMCs, collected 5 to 5.5 years after starting antiretroviral therapy. This receptor was taken from a woman between 35 and 50 years old with HIV. The CDR3 region has the DNA TGTGCCAGCAGCGCGGACAGTTACTCTGGAAACACCATATATTTT. Amino acid sequence: CASSADSYSGNTIYF.